The 14 T cell receptor beta chains below all came from one sample that was sequenced in a study of T cell responses to AZD1222 COVID-19 vaccine. Profiling relied on immunoSEQ multiplex PCR, and the TCRdb table lists in-frame clones only, not all of them. Of 90,000 to 120,000 clones listed, around 94% are singletons. This specimen consisted of peripheral blood, obtained on day 0 of AZD1222 vaccination. These receptors came from an adult in good health.

The chain has TRBV7-3 and TRBJ2-7; 8 bases line up with TRBD1. Germline CDR1 SGHTA, CDR2 FQGTGA. This CDR3 has 14 amino acids. V dropped 5 bases and J dropped 4; count of bases not matched to a gene: 7. In DNA form, the CDR3 reads TGTGCCAGCAGCCCGGACAGGGCCGGTTACGAGCAGTACTTC. Translation: CASSPDRAGYEQYF.

This sequence joins TRBV11-2 and TRBJ1-4; no clear D gene. V was pared by 4 bases and J by 4 bases, with 13 bases between. The germline V gene has CDR1 SGHAT and CDR2 FQNNGV. The CDR3 runs to 15 residues. The CDR3 sequence: CASSSGGQNNEKLFF. The CDR3 DNA reads as TGTGCCAGCAGCTCGGGAGGGCAGAATAATGAAAAACTGTTTTTT. Variable domain in full (rest from reference TRBV11-2 and TRBJ1-4): EAGVAQSPRYKIIEKRQSVAFWCNPISGHATLYWYQQILGQGPKLLIQFQNNGVVDDSQLPKDRFSAERLKGVDSTLKIQPAKLEDSAVYLCASSSGGQNNEKLFFGSGTQLSVL.

This clone was picked up one time. The chain carries TRBV6-5 and TRBJ2-2, with D possibly matching TRBD1 (5 bases). With 5 bases removed from V and 5 bases from J, the gap between germline ends came to 15 bases. Germline V gene lookup returns CDR1 MNHEY and CDR2 SVGAGI. The CDR3 consists of 15 residues. CDR3 nucleotide sequence: TGTGCCAGCAGTATCAGGGAATTCCGTACCGGGGAGCTGTTTTTT. Its protein product is CASSIREFRTGELFF.

This clone has just a few counts. This chain connects TRBV25-1 to TRBJ2-7; TRBD2 is a possible D gene (6 bases). The CDR3 sequence is 14 residues long. V was pared by 7 bases and J by 2 bases, with 15 bases between. Germline V gives CDR1 MGHDK, CDR2 SYGVNS. The CDR3 region has the DNA TGTGCCAGCATGGTCGGAGGGATCCCCTACGAGCAGTACTTC. Its translation is CASMVGGIPYEQYF.

V is TRBV25-1 and J is TRBJ1-2; the D is unclear. Germline CDR1 and CDR2: MGHDK and SYGVNS. CDR3 size: 14 residues. Deletions cut 0 bases from V and 0 bases from J, with 5 bases between. The CDR3 DNA sequence: TGTGCCAGCAGTGAATACGGGACTAACTATGGCTACACCTTC. Amino acid sequence: CASSEYGTNYGYTF.

The chain carries TRBV5-1 and TRBJ1-4; weak D call: TRBD1 (6 bases). CDR3 length: 16 amino acids. Germline loops: CDR1 SGHRS, CDR2 YFSETQ. V lost 6 bases and J lost 0, with 15 bases in between. The CDR3 DNA reads as TGCGCCAGCAACGCAGGGGTAGGGACAACTAATGAAAAACTGTTTTTT. As protein: CASNAGVGTTNEKLFF.

The chain uses TRBV30 and TRBJ1-1, with D perhaps matching TRBD1 (6 bases). The V end lost 7 bases, the J end lost 5 bases, and 26 bases lay between the germline ends. The CDR3 has 16 amino acids. Germline loops: CDR1 GTSNPN, CDR2 SVGIG (reference sequence). CDR3 sequence: CAFLPMGRGGGTEAFF. The CDR3 nucleotides are TGTGCCTTCCTCCCCATGGGGAGGGGAGGGGGGACTGAAGCTTTCTTT. The full variable domain, completed using reference TRBV30 and TRBJ1-1, is SQTIHQWPATLVQPVGSPLSLECTVEGTSNPNLYWYRQAAGRGLQLLFYSVGIGQISSEVPQNLSASRPQDRQFILSSKKLLLSDSGFYLCAFLPMGRGGGTEAFFGQGTRLTVV.

The CDR3 DNA is TGCGCCAGCAGCTCCGGGACGATGAATCAGCCCCAGCATTTT. This gives the protein CASSSGTMNQPQHF. This sequence joins TRBV5-1 and TRBJ1-5; TRBD1 is a possible D gene (5 bases). Trimming shortened V by 3 bases and J by 4 bases, and 11 bases separated the two germline ends. CDR1 is SGHRS, CDR2 YFSETQ, per germline. This CDR3 has 14 amino acids.

This chain links TRBV6-4 with TRBJ2-2; 9 bases are shared with TRBD2. Germline V gives CDR1 MRHNA, CDR2 SNTAGT. The CDR3 has 16 residues. J lost 7 bases, V lost 0 bases, and 6 bases had no gene match. For the CDR3, the DNA is TGTGCCAGCAGTGACTCAGCTAGCGGGGAGTTCGGGGAGCTGTTTTTT. This sequence encodes CASSDSASGEFGELFF.

V is TRBV9 and J is TRBJ1-3; D gene unclear. Trimming cost V 1 base and J 11 bases, with 13 bases left between them. CDR1 is SGDLS and CDR2 is YYNGEE in the germline V gene. This CDR3 contains 13 residues. CDR3 nucleotides: TGTGCCAGCAGCGTATTGGACGGCGTTTCCATATATTTT. This translates into CASSVLDGVSIYF.

The chain has TRBV6-5 and TRBJ2-3, with D perhaps assigned TRBD1 or TRBD2 (5 bases each). V dropped 6 bases and J dropped 3 bases, with 16 bases sitting between them. The CDR3 covers 15 residues. The germline CDR1 and CDR2 sequences are MNHEY and SVGAGI. In DNA, the CDR3 is TGTGCCAGCAGCCCACCTAGGGGACGGACAGATACGCAGTATTTT. Translated: CASSPPRGRTDTQYF.

The chain uses TRBV12-3 or TRBV12-4 and TRBJ2-7; D may be TRBD2 (5 bases). The CDR3 has 13 residues. V lost 6 bases and J 2 bases, leaving 11 bases between the germline ends. CDR3 sequence: CASSASGAYEQYF. CDR3 DNA: TGTGCCAGCAGCGCGAGCGGCGCCTACGAGCAGTACTTC.

A single count supports this clone. This chain links TRBV6-5 with TRBJ1-4, with no clear D. Trimming took off 3 bases at V and 4 bases at J, with 9 bases between the two ends. The CDR3 loop spans 14 amino acids. Looked up from germline, CDR1 is MNHEY and CDR2 is SVGAGI. The CDR3 nucleotides are TGTGCCAGCAGTTATGACGGGAATAATGAAAAACTGTTTTTT. It specifies CASSYDGNNEKLFF.

The chain recombines TRBV5-4 with TRBJ2-3, with TRBD2 identical over 7 bases. J lost 5 bases, V lost 7 bases, and 19 bases had no gene match. The CDR3 length is 17 residues. Germline CDR1 reads SGHNT; CDR2 reads YYREEE (reference sequence). The CDR3 spells CASLTGGSHRRGDTQYF. In nucleotides, the CDR3 is TGTGCCAGCCTGACGGGGGGATCCCACCGGAGGGGAGATACGCAGTATTTT.